This T cell receptor (beta chain) emerged from a study of regulatory T cells in long-lasting Graves disease (dated by TCRdb to the early 2020s). Background on the whole study: Antithyroid drugs had been taken for less than 3 months by newly diagnosed Graves' disease patients. This study used TCR sequencing and RNA sequencing of peripheral blood to compare persistent Graves' disease patients against newly diagnosed Graves' disease patients. The study took place in China and was registered as a clinical trial. A total of approximately 35 samples underwent TCR sequencing: 13 from persistent and around 20 from newly diagnosed Graves' disease patients.

Overall results and qualifications from the work: Sequencing and analysis were limited to the TCR beta chain. The small sample size was acknowledged by the authors as a limitation that may reduce accuracy. Only peripheral blood was studied, because thyroid tissue, the primary lesion, was inaccessible. A larger number of public clonotypes was shared among persistent patients (approximately 2,500) than among newly diagnosed patients (around 870). Persistent disease showed preferential use of TRBV28, TRBJ1-2 and TRBJ2-5, whereas newly diagnosed disease favored TRBV20-1 and TRBJ2-1. Compared with newly diagnosed patients, patients with persistent Graves' disease had lower TCR Shannon entropy and fewer highly expanded clones, which suggests clonal expansion.

Library preparation used multiplex PCR. TCRdb shows the sequencer as Illumina HiSeq 4000. To build TCR beta libraries, CDR3 regions were amplified by Arm-PCR using iRepertoire HTBI primers. PCR products were gel purified before sequencing. For the original study's pipeline: A total of fewer than 80 TRBV and 14 TRBJ segments were identified across samples and were used for gene usage analysis of CDR3 amino acid clonotypes. COPE and FqMerger were used to merge filtered high-quality paired reads into contigs. BLAST was used to align contigs to IMGT TRBV, TRBD and TRBJ reference genes, and CDR3 was defined according to IMGT. Any clonotype with a frequency above 0.1% was counted as a highly expanded clone. Repertoire diversity was measured by Shannon entropy, and V-J evenness by the Gini coefficient. A clonotype found in more than one individual was treated as public. The raw public data were reprocessed by TCRdb itself: fastp quality trimming at Q25, MiXCR clonotype calling, in-frame beta chains only. Rows are combined by CDR3 protein, so each entry shows the most common genes and DNA. The authors' filters were not applied to this entry. The sample records under 300,000 distinct CDR3 sequences, roughly a fifth of which are singletons. The biggest ten clones account for more than 11% of the sample.

Per the germline V gene, SGHRS is the CDR1 and YFSETQ is the CDR2. Its CDR3 holds 14 amino acids, cysteine through phenylalanine. This entry keeps only the CDR3 DNA: 42 bases, framed from base 1. V was cut back by 2 bases and J by 4 bases, leaving a gap of 12 bases between them. Interpreted using the paper, the time point label stands for: newly diagnosed GD, antithyroid drugs for less than 3 months. RNA was extracted from PBMCs in TRIzol for both TCR sequencing and RNA sequencing. The diagnosis of Graves' disease followed American Thyroid Association guidelines. Patients were recruited from an endocrinology department in Xi'an, China. Each patient gave around 9 milliliters of peripheral blood, collected in an EDTA anticoagulant tube. Ficoll Paque Plus density gradient separation was used to isolate PBMCs, and no additional T cell sorting was done. An Agilent 2100 Bioanalyzer and agarose gel were used to assess RNA quality, and a NanoDrop 2000 was used to measure RNA concentration.

Many counts were recorded for this clonotype. Its antigen remains unidentified. Per-base quality was not reported, and no clone a single base away is much larger than it. The clonotype comes from a female donor with Graves disease. The chain is encoded by TRBV5-1 joined to TRBJ2-5, and TRBD2 may be the D gene, going by 5 matching bases. The sequencing here drew on peripheral blood mononuclear cells (PBMCs), taken at new diagnosis, from a patient treated with antithyroid drugs. CDR3 sequence: CASSFGLAAETQYF. DNA sequence: TGCGCCAGCAGCTTCGGGCTAGCAGCAGAGACCCAGTACTTC.